A single sample is the source of the 9 T cell receptor beta chains below, sequenced in a study of blood T cell repertoires in COVID-19. Repertoires were generated with immunoSEQ multiplex PCR, while TCRdb's copy carries only in-frame clones and drops some. Of tens of thousands of clones listed, roughly 83% are singletons. Sequencing was performed on peripheral blood. The receptors originated from a human donor in a cohort sampled during active COVID-19.

V and J are TRBV11-2 and TRBJ2-5; TRBD2 matches 14 bases. The CDR3 is made up of 15 amino acids. Germline trimming cut 8 bases from V and 4 bases from J; bases unmatched to any gene: 6. CDR1 SGHAT and CDR2 FQNNGV come from the germline V gene. CDR3 in amino acids: CASAGLAGGLETQYF. The CDR3 region has the DNA TGTGCCAGCGCCGGACTAGCGGGAGGTCTAGAGACCCAGTACTTC.

This clone is a singleton in its sample. This rearrangement joins TRBV4-2 to TRBJ2-1, with D possibly being TRBD1 (5 bases). Germline-derived CDR1 and CDR2 are LGHNA and YNFKEQ. The CDR3 totals 15 residues. Trimming cost V 2 bases and J 3 bases, with 11 bases left between them. The CDR3 nucleotides are TGTGCCAGCAGCCAAAGGGGTCTGGGCTACAATGAGCAGTTCTTC. Translating it yields CASSQRGLGYNEQFF.

The chain uses TRBV24-1 and TRBJ2-1; no clear D gene. CDR1 and CDR2 from the germline V gene are KGHDR and SFDVKD. The V and J ends lost 4 bases and 8 bases respectively, with 11 bases between them. The CDR3 length is 13 residues. CDR3 sequence: CATSDLAADEQFF. CDR3 sequence (DNA): TGTGCCACCAGTGACCTTGCGGCAGATGAGCAGTTCTTC.

The V gene is TRBV19, the J gene TRBJ2-7; D is ambiguous. Trimming took 3 bases from V and 5 from J, leaving 11 bases between them. The CDR3 consists of 13 residues. The germline gives CDR1 LNHDA, CDR2 SQIVND (reference sequence). CDR3 in DNA: TGTGCCAGTAGTATTACCTACCTCGACGAGCAGTACTTC. It translates to CASSITYLDEQYF.

This chain uses TRBV6-2 or TRBV6-3 with TRBJ2-4; TRBD1 is a possible D gene (6 bases). The CDR3 contains 14 residues. V lost 2 bases and J lost 8, with 13 bases in between. The germline V gene encodes CDR1 MNHEY and CDR2 SVGEGT. CDR3 in amino acids: CASSYLGQEDIQYF. The CDR3 DNA reads TGTGCCAGCAGTTACCTGGGACAAGAGGACATTCAGTACTTC.

V usage is TRBV5-1 and J usage is TRBJ2-3, with TRBD2 matching 12 bases. The CDR3 is 15 amino acids. Germline trimming cut 3 bases from V and 3 bases from J; bases unmatched to any gene: 2. CDR1 is SGHRS and CDR2 is YFSETQ in the germline V gene. The CDR3 DNA reads TGCGCCAGCAGCTGGACTAGCGGGGCAACAGATACGCAGTATTTT. Protein: CASSWTSGATDTQYF.

This sequence joins TRBV5-4 and TRBJ2-3; D is possibly TRBD1 (5 bases). The CDR3 is 14 amino acids. Germline assignment: CDR1 SGHNT and CDR2 YYREEE (reference sequence). Trimming cost V 4 bases and J 5 bases, with 14 bases left between them. The CDR3 DNA is TGTGCCAGCAGCATCTCTAGGGGTGGAGATACGCAGTATTTT. Amino acid sequence: CASSISRGGDTQYF.

This clone was seen a single time. This chain joins TRBV7-9 and TRBJ1-2; tentative D call: TRBD1 (5 bases). The CDR3 runs to 13 residues. The V end was cut by 4 bases, the J end by 5 bases, with 11 bases between. Germline-derived CDR1 and CDR2 are SEHNR and FQNEAQ (reference sequence). For the CDR3, the DNA is TGTGCCAGCAGCTCGCAGGGCATGTATGGCTACACCTTC. Its protein product is CASSSQGMYGYTF. Looking up the rest from reference TRBV7-9 and TRBJ1-2 gives the full variable domain: DTGVSQNPRHKITKRGQNVTFRCDPISEHNRLYWYRQTLGQGPEFLTYFQNEAQLEKSRLLSDRFSAERPKGSFSTLEIQRTEQGDSAMYLCASSSQGMYGYTFGSGTRLTVV.

The chain joins TRBV4-3 to TRBJ1-4; 7 nucleotides match TRBD1. Trimming at V came to 2 bases and at J to 7 bases, leaving 7 bases not matched to a gene. Germline V CDR1 and CDR2: LGHNA, YSLEER. The CDR3 is 15 amino acids. The DNA of the CDR3 is TGCGCCAGCAGCCAAACAGGGGAGAGGGGTGAAAAACTGTTTTTT. Protein sequence: CASSQTGERGEKLFF.